These 25 T cell receptor beta chains were all obtained from the same sample, sequenced in a study of blood T cells in healthy people across ages. Primed by a sample-barcoded 5' primer and a J-beta primer mix, a second PCR proceeded for roughly 7 to 12 cycles. In TCRdb, the 5' RACE reads were re-called with MiXCR into one record per CDR3 protein. The table includes 1.5 million or so distinct CDR3 sequences, about 43% detected once. The sequencing sample was made of blood. These receptors came from a young woman in good health.

A remark on this clonotype: Germline and junction disagree at one end, which may indicate a read error. This rearrangement joins TRBV5-1 to TRBJ2-7, with D unclear. Germline V gene lookup returns CDR1 SGHRS and CDR2 YFSETQ. The CDR3 is 15 amino acids. The CDR3 sequence: CAISLVIGSHYEQYF. The CDR3 DNA follows: TGCGCCATCAGCTTGGTTATAGGATCACACTACGAGCAGTACTTC.

The rearrangement joins TRBV6-1 to TRBJ1-1; no firm D call. V shed 1 base and J shed 4 bases, with 13 bases lying between them. The CDR3 is 15 residues long. Germline V CDR1 and CDR2: MNHNS, SASEGT. This chain's CDR3 is CASSEGLSEGTEAFF. CDR3 DNA sequence: TGTGCCAGCAGTGAAGGTTTAAGTGAGGGCACTGAAGCTTTCTTT.

This clonotype was counted between two and nine times. V gene TRBV4-1 combines with J gene TRBJ1-2; TRBD1 matches at 8 bases. Trimming at V came to 0 bases and at J to 0 bases, leaving 3 bases not matched to a gene. The CDR3 totals 16 residues. Germline CDR1 and CDR2: MGHRA and YSYEKL. The CDR3 DNA reads TGCGCCAGCAGCCAAGACGAACAGGGGGCTAACTATGGCTACACCTTC. Translation: CASSQDEQGANYGYTF.

Ten or more counts support this clonotype. This chain links TRBV20-1 with TRBJ2-3; TRBD2 matches 9 bases. Germline V gene sequence: CDR1 DFQATT, CDR2 SNEGSKA (reference sequence). The CDR3 is made up of 16 amino acids. J lost 6 bases, V lost 0 bases, and 10 bases had no gene match. Here the CDR3 reads CSARDLGGGVTDTQYF. Written as DNA, the CDR3 is TGCAGTGCTAGAGATCTGGGCGGGGGGGTCACGGATACGCAGTATTTT.

This clonotype has only a few counts. The V and J genes are TRBV29-1 and TRBJ2-3, with 7 bases lining up with TRBD1. This CDR3 region has 15 residues. Germline V lookup: CDR1 SQVTM, CDR2 ANQGSEA. V was clipped by 3 bases and J by 1 base; unmatched bases: 7. CDR3 residues: CSVDPQGIGTDTQYF. In DNA form, the CDR3 reads TGCAGCGTTGACCCACAGGGGATAGGCACAGATACGCAGTATTTT.

The chain couples TRBV7-2 to TRBJ1-5; tentative D call: TRBD1 (6 bases). Germline V gene sequence: CDR1 SGHTA, CDR2 FQGNSA. Trimming removed 3 bases from V and 3 bases from J, with 9 bases in between. CDR3 size: 14 residues. The CDR3 region is CASSFGTPNQPQHF. The CDR3 DNA sequence: TGTGCCAGCAGCTTCGGGACACCCAATCAGCCCCAGCATTTT.

The J gene is TRBJ1-5, the V gene TRBV28, with TRBD1 as a possible D gene (5 bases). V was trimmed by 5 bases and J by 3 bases, leaving 17 bases between them. Germline CDR1 is MDHEN and CDR2 is SYDVKM. The CDR3 totals 16 residues. The CDR3 nucleotides are TGTGCCAGCAGTGGGACTGAGAGGGTTATCAATCAGCCCCAGCATTTT. This encodes CASSGTERVINQPQHF.

This clonotype was counted between two and nine times. The chain carries TRBV29-1 and TRBJ2-3, with D possibly TRBD1 on 6 matching bases. Trimming stripped 7 bases from V and 1 base from J, with 12 bases between. This CDR3 contains 13 residues. Germline CDR1 is SQVTM and CDR2 is ANQGSEA. CDR3 nucleotides: TGCAGCGCCCCACAGGGCCGCACAGATACGCAGTATTTT. It translates to CSAPQGRTDTQYF.

The chain links TRBV28 to TRBJ2-1; D remains ambiguous. Trimming removed 6 bases at V and 5 bases at J, with 8 bases between. The CDR3 runs 12 residues. Germline-derived CDR1 and CDR2 are MDHEN and SYDVKM. The CDR3 sequence: CASRIAHNEQFF. CDR3 DNA: TGTGCCAGCAGGATTGCCCACAATGAGCAGTTCTTC.

The CDR3 DNA is TGTGCCATCAGTGAGTCGGGGGGGCACCAAGAGACCCAGTACTTC. This sequence encodes CAISESGGHQETQYF. This sequence joins TRBV10-3 and TRBJ2-5; maybe TRBD2 (7 bases). The CDR3 spans 15 residues. Trimming shortened V by 0 bases and J by 0 bases, and 8 bases separated the two germline ends. From germline, CDR1 is ENHRY and CDR2 SYGVKD.

This sequence joins TRBV7-9 and TRBJ2-3, with a tentative D call TRBD2 (5 bases). Germline-derived CDR1 and CDR2 are SEHNR and FQNEAQ (reference sequence). This CDR3 spans 13 amino acids. V was trimmed by 4 bases and J by 4 bases, leaving 9 bases between them. The CDR3 region is CASSSSGSDTQYF. Written as DNA, the CDR3 is TGTGCCAGCAGCTCCTCGGGATCAGATACGCAGTATTTT.

The chain employs TRBV3-1 and TRBJ1-6; no firm D call. CDR1 is LGHDT, CDR2 YNNKEL, per germline (reference sequence). The CDR3 contains 13 residues. With 3 bases removed from V and 4 bases from J, the gap between germline ends came to 4 bases. The CDR3 DNA is TGTGCCAGCAGCCAGGGGTATAATTCACCCCTCCACTTT. It is translated as CASSQGYNSPLHF. Full variable domain (rest looked up from reference TRBV3-1 and TRBJ1-6): DTAVSQTPKYLVTQMGNDKSIKCEQNLGHDTMYWYKQDSKKFLKIMFSYNNKELIINETVPNRFSPKSPDKAHLNLHINSLELGDSAVYFCASSQGYNSPLHFGNGTRLTVT.

The chain has TRBV11-2 and TRBJ2-1; the D is unclear. This CDR3 contains 16 residues. V was trimmed by 5 bases and J by 8 bases, leaving 22 bases between them. Germline lookup yields CDR1 SGHAT and CDR2 FQNNGV. CDR3 residues: CASSRRTALRLDEQFF. The CDR3 coding sequence is TGTGCCAGCAGCCGAAGGACCGCCCTTAGGTTGGATGAGCAGTTCTTC.

This clonotype showed up just once. The chain uses TRBV27 and TRBJ1-2; 9 positions match TRBD1. The germline V gene has CDR1 MNHEY and CDR2 SMNVEV (reference sequence). The CDR3 totals 15 residues. With 8 bases clipped from V and 7 bases from J, the junction kept 14 bases outside the gene matches. CDR3 in DNA: TGTGCCAGCGGTACACCGGGACAGGGATTTGTTGGCTACACCTTC. It translates to CASGTPGQGFVGYTF.

On this clonotype: At one end the junction does not follow the germline gene, possibly because of a read error. This chain links TRBV12-3 or TRBV12-4 with TRBJ1-1, with D possibly matching TRBD1 (5 bases). The CDR3 has 13 amino acids. Written as DNA, the CDR3 is TGTGCCGGCAGACAAACCGGGACCCCTGAAGCTTTCTTT. Translating gives CAGRQTGTPEAFF.

This clonotype was counted between two and nine times. A junction boundary mismatches the germline segment, possibly from a read error. This chain connects TRBV12-3 or TRBV12-4 to TRBJ2-1, with D unresolved. This CDR3 is 11 amino acids long. The CDR3 DNA reads TGTGCCAGCATTTTAGGTGATGAGCAGTTCTTC. It encodes CASILGDEQFF.

This chain links TRBV27 with TRBJ2-7, with D possibly being TRBD2 (6 bases). CDR3 length: 14 amino acids. CDR1 MNHEY and CDR2 SMNVEV come from the germline V gene (reference sequence). With 9 bases removed from V and 2 bases from J, the gap between germline ends came to 17 bases. The CDR3 DNA sequence: TGTGCCAGTAGCCCCGACCGGGGGACCTACGAGCAGTACTTC. It translates to CASSPDRGTYEQYF.

The sample holds many counts of this clonotype. This rearrangement joins TRBV20-1 to TRBJ2-7; D is possibly TRBD2 (5 bases). V was trimmed by 3 bases and J by 5 bases, leaving 8 bases between them. CDR3 length: 11 residues. The germline gives CDR1 DFQATT, CDR2 SNEGSKA (reference sequence). The CDR3 DNA follows: TGCAGTGCTAGTCGGGGAAACGAGCAGTACTTC. This translates into CSASRGNEQYF.

The chain joins TRBV14 to TRBJ2-5, with D hard to call. Trimming stripped 0 bases from V and 6 bases from J, with 8 bases between. This CDR3 has 13 residues. Germline assignment: CDR1 SGHDN and CDR2 FVKESK. This CDR3 is CASSQDIIKTQYF. Here the CDR3 DNA reads TGTGCCAGCAGCCAAGATATTATAAAGACCCAGTACTTC.

The chain is built from TRBV7-2 and TRBJ2-1; D possibly corresponds to TRBD2 (6 bases). Trimming removed 2 bases at V and 13 bases at J, with 15 bases between. The CDR3 totals 13 residues. In germline, CDR1 is SGHTA, CDR2 FQGNSA. CDR3 DNA: TGTGCCAGCAGCTTATCTCCGGGAGAGACCCAGTTCTTC. Translated: CASSLSPGETQFF.

The rearrangement joins TRBV7-2 to TRBJ2-1; 11 bases are a match to TRBD2. After removal of 1 base from V and 5 bases from J, the junction contained 7 bases not matched to a gene. The germline gives CDR1 SGHTA, CDR2 FQGNSA. CDR3 length: 17 amino acids. The DNA for the CDR3 is TGTGCCAGCAGCTTAGTCTGGCTAGCGGGAGGAAACAATGAGCAGTTCTTC. As protein: CASSLVWLAGGNNEQFF.

The V gene is TRBV5-6, the J gene TRBJ2-1; TRBD2 matches at 10 bases. The ends lost 0 bases at V and 7 bases at J; junction bases unmatched: 7. This CDR3 has 16 amino acids. Looked up from germline, CDR1 is SGHDT and CDR2 is YYEEEE. CDR3: CASSLAGTSVENEQFF. In DNA form, the CDR3 reads TGTGCCAGCAGCTTGGCGGGGACTAGCGTCGAGAATGAGCAGTTCTTC.

This clonotype was detected only a few times. This chain joins TRBV10-3 and TRBJ1-2, with 7 positions matching TRBD1. The CDR3 length is 15 residues. CDR1 and CDR2 from the germline V gene are ENHRY and SYGVKD. With V trimmed by 6 bases and J by 8 bases, 15 bases remained unmatched. The CDR3 protein is CAIRWTGELTGGYTF. CDR3 DNA sequence: TGTGCCATCAGGTGGACAGGCGAACTAACGGGCGGCTACACCTTC.

The chain is built from TRBV7-8 and TRBJ1-5; D is perhaps TRBD1 (6 bases). CDR1 and CDR2 from the germline V gene are SGHVS and FQNEAQ. CDR3 length: 16 amino acids. V was trimmed by 4 bases and J by 0 bases, leaving 13 bases between them. The CDR3 DNA reads TGTGCCAGCAGCTACGGACAGAGCCTTAGCAATCAGCCCCAGCATTTT. Translation gives CASSYGQSLSNQPQHF.

This clonotype was counted a few times. V and J are TRBV11-1 and TRBJ2-7, with 9 bases matching TRBD2. This CDR3 has 22 amino acids. CDR1 and CDR2 from the germline V gene are SGHAT and FQDESV (reference sequence). The trim removed 5 bases at V and 1 base at J, leaving 27 bases unmatched. This CDR3 reads CASSRSWAGPVAGESASYEQYF. The CDR3 DNA reads as TGTGCCAGCAGCCGTTCGTGGGCAGGGCCGGTAGCGGGGGAATCTGCATCCTACGAGCAGTACTTC.